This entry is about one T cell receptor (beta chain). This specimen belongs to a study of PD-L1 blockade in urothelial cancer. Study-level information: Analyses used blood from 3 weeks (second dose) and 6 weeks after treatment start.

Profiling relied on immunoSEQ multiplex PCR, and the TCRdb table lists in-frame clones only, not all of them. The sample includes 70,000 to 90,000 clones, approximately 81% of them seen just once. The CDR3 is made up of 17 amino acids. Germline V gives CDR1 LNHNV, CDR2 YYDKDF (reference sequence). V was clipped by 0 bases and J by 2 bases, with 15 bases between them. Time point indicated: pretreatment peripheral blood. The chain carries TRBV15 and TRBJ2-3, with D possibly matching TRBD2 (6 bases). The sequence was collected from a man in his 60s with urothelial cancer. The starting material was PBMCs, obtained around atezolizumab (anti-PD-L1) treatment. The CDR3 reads CATSREGGTEYTDTQYF. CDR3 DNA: TGTGCCACCAGCAGAGAGGGCGGGACCGAATACACAGATACGCAGTATTTT.